This T cell receptor (beta chain) was found in a study of neurological immune-mediated disorders. A 10-nucleotide random UMI tagged transcripts in template-switch 5'RACE cDNA synthesis. Using its own MiXCR run on the 5' RACE reads, TCRdb lists one record per CDR3 protein. The table lists just under 40,000 distinct CDR3 sequences, roughly 6.9% of them singletons. Among the participants, healthy controls were blood bank volunteers in Maryland, USA. For sorted libraries, the input was around 1 million CD4+ or CD8+ T cells. By sample share, this clonotype is medium-sized (0.01 to 0.1%). The CDR3 totals 14 residues. Unmatched junction bases numbered 15, after V lost 6 bases and J lost 11 bases.

The rearrangement uses TRBV12-3 or TRBV12-4 and TRBJ1-1, with TRBD1 identical over 7 bases. This receptor was identified in a man between 45 and 60 years old in good health. Material for sequencing was CD4+ T cells from blood. This chain's CDR3 is CASSLKGAGVQAFF. The CDR3 coding sequence is TGTGCCAGCAGCCTTAAGGGGGCAGGAGTTCAGGCTTTCTTT.